The 28 T cell receptor beta chains below all came from one sample that was sequenced in a study of shared clonotypes between healthy human individuals. Data came from immunoSEQ multiplex PCR; TCRdb stores just in-frame clones and leaves some out. The sample consists of some 690,000 clones, less than 95% of them appearing once. Sequenced material: memory CD8+ T cells from PBMCs. Noted subset: CD45RO+ cells pooled with CCR7-negative TemRA cells. The receptors stem from a man between 18 and 35 years old in good health. Some clones in this sample may be carry-over from other donors' samples.

This clone has only a few counts. The chain combines TRBV6-5 with TRBJ1-2, with no clear D. The CDR3 loop spans 13 amino acids. V lost 0 bases to trimming and J lost 3 bases, with 5 bases between them. Germline V gives CDR1 MNHEY, CDR2 SVGAGI. CDR3 sequence: CASSYSGDYGYTF. CDR3 DNA sequence: TGTGCCAGCAGTTACTCTGGGGACTATGGCTACACCTTC.

CDR3 residues: CASSPPGGVLPGNTIYF. CDR3 sequence (DNA): TGTGCCAGCAGCCCCCCCGGGGGGGTCCTCCCTGGAAACACCATATATTTT. The chain employs TRBV4-2 and TRBJ1-3, with D tentatively TRBD1 (5 bases). Trimming stripped 4 bases from V and 2 bases from J, with 18 bases between. This CDR3 comprises 17 residues. Germline CDR1 is LGHNA and CDR2 is YNFKEQ.

About this clone: It may be a read error: a sequence one base away is much more abundant. CDR3 loop: CASSWDRGNTIYF. The CDR3 DNA is TGTGCCAGCAGCTGGGACAGGGGAAACACCATATATTTT. The chain recombines TRBV11-2 with TRBJ1-3, with 8 bases identical to TRBD1. J gave up 4 bases and V 4 bases, and 0 bases lay outside the gene matches. The CDR3 runs 13 residues. CDR1 is SGHAT, CDR2 FQNNGV, per germline.

CDR3 DNA: TGTGCCAGCAGTTACGCCAGGGAGATACCAGATACGCAGTATTTT. Protein: CASSYAREIPDTQYF. The chain joins TRBV6-5 to TRBJ2-3; the D call may be TRBD1 or TRBD2 (5 bases each). CDR1 is MNHEY, CDR2 SVGAGI, per germline. The CDR3 length is 15 residues. V gave up 2 bases and J gave up 4 bases, with 13 bases separating them.

The rearrangement uses TRBV28 and TRBJ2-5; no definite D call. CDR1 and CDR2 from the germline V gene are MDHEN and SYDVKM. Trimming took 8 bases from V and 3 from J, leaving 10 bases between them. The CDR3 contains 12 residues. This chain's CDR3 is CASSSEEETQYF. The CDR3 DNA follows: TGTGCCAGCTCCTCAGAAGAAGAGACCCAGTACTTC.

The chain links TRBV19 to TRBJ1-5, with unresolved D. V lost 3 bases and J lost 3, with 9 bases in between. Per the germline V gene, CDR1 is LNHDA and CDR2 is SQIVND (reference sequence). The CDR3 is 14 amino acids. The CDR3 loop reads CASSMSRVNQPQHF. The CDR3 coding sequence is TGTGCCAGTAGTATGTCGCGGGTCAATCAGCCCCAGCATTTT.

This clone was observed a single time. The gene calls are TRBV27 and TRBJ2-1, with a possible D match to TRBD2 (5 bases). The germline V gene has CDR1 MNHEY and CDR2 SMNVEV (reference sequence). The CDR3 has 14 amino acids. V was pared by 5 bases and J by 0 bases, with 8 bases between. The DNA for the CDR3 is TGTGCCAGCAGTCCTACTAGCTCCTACAATGAGCAGTTCTTC. Amino acid sequence: CASSPTSSYNEQFF.

This chain joins TRBV7-9 and TRBJ2-1, with TRBD2 as a possible D gene (7 bases). The germline CDR1 and CDR2 sequences are SEHNR and FQNEAQ (reference sequence). V was clipped by 7 bases and J by 1 base, with 17 bases between them. This CDR3 is built from 16 residues. For the CDR3, the DNA is TGTGCCAGCACCTCCCCCGGGGGGCCTTCCTACAATGAGCAGTTCTTC. Its protein is CASTSPGGPSYNEQFF.

The rearrangement uses TRBV19 and TRBJ1-2; D not certain. Trimming pared 5 bases from V and 4 bases from J, leaving 11 bases between. The CDR3 length is 13 residues. Germline CDR1 reads LNHDA; CDR2 reads SQIVND (reference sequence). CDR3 coding DNA: TGTGCCAGTAGTTTTCCCGGAAGCTATGGCTACACCTTC. This codes for CASSFPGSYGYTF.

The rearrangement uses TRBV9 and TRBJ2-1; 7 nucleotides align to TRBD2. J lost 1 base, V lost 3 bases, and 7 bases had no gene match. CDR3 length equals 16 residues. Germline V lookup: CDR1 SGDLS, CDR2 YYNGEE. The CDR3 protein is CASSESSGFSYNEQFF. The CDR3 nucleotides are TGTGCCAGCAGCGAGAGTAGCGGGTTTTCCTACAATGAGCAGTTCTTC.

The chain links TRBV9 to TRBJ2-7; 12 positions match TRBD1. Germline values: CDR1 SGDLS, CDR2 YYNGEE. J lost 7 bases, V lost 4 bases, and 9 bases had no gene match. The CDR3 consists of 15 residues. As DNA, the CDR3 is TGTGCCAGCAGCCCGGCCGGGACAGGGGGCAAAGAGCAGTACTTC. It translates to CASSPAGTGGKEQYF.

The chain has TRBV28 and TRBJ1-4; D not certain. The CDR3 is 14 amino acids. From germline, CDR1 is MDHEN and CDR2 SYDVKM. Trimming pared 6 bases from V and 3 bases from J, leaving 11 bases between. The DNA for the CDR3 is TGTGCCAGCAGCCTGGGTGGTTCTAATGAAAAACTGTTTTTT. Translation gives CASSLGGSNEKLFF.

The gene calls are TRBV2 and TRBJ2-7; 16 bases are a match to TRBD2. The CDR3 has 18 residues. From germline, CDR1 is SNHLY and CDR2 FYNNEI. J lost 3 bases, V lost 4 bases, and 9 bases had no gene match. The CDR3 here is CASSGGLAGGPRIYEQYF. For the CDR3, the DNA is TGTGCCAGCAGTGGGGGACTAGCGGGAGGGCCGCGGATCTACGAGCAGTACTTC.

The chain combines TRBV9 with TRBJ2-7; D assignment may be TRBD1 or TRBD2 (5 bases each). This CDR3 is 16 amino acids long. Germline CDR1 and CDR2: SGDLS and YYNGEE. The V end was cut by 4 bases, the J end by 2 bases, with 19 bases between. The CDR3 region has the DNA TGTGCCAGCAGCCCGCACTCCGGGACGCATACCTACGAGCAGTACTTC. It is translated as CASSPHSGTHTYEQYF.

The rearrangement uses TRBV19 and TRBJ2-7; D unresolved. V was clipped by 3 bases and J by 5 bases, with 14 bases between them. The CDR3 totals 14 residues. Germline CDR1 is LNHDA and CDR2 is SQIVND (reference sequence). CDR3 loop: CASSIDGGWDEQYF. CDR3 DNA: TGTGCCAGTAGTATCGACGGCGGATGGGACGAGCAGTACTTC.

The rearrangement links TRBV2 to TRBJ2-7; D might be TRBD2 (6 bases). CDR3 length: 15 residues. The V end lost 1 base, the J end lost 3 bases, and 13 bases lay between the germline ends. Germline V gives CDR1 SNHLY, CDR2 FYNNEI. The CDR3 loop is CASSEGEAGSYEQYF. In nucleotides, the CDR3 is TGTGCCAGCAGTGAAGGAGAGGCGGGGAGCTACGAGCAGTACTTC.

This sequence joins TRBV7-9 and TRBJ2-7; D not certain. The CDR3 totals 13 residues. With 2 bases removed from V and 0 bases from J, the gap between germline ends came to 5 bases. Per the germline V gene, CDR1 is SEHNR and CDR2 is FQNEAQ (reference sequence). CDR3 bases: TGTGCCAGCAGCTTACGTACCTCCTACGAGCAGTACTTC. This sequence encodes CASSLRTSYEQYF.

This clone occurred a few times. In DNA, the CDR3 is TGTGCCAGCAGCCAAGAATCCGGAAGCGAGAACACTGAAGCTTTCTTT. Residues: CASSQESGSENTEAFF. The V gene is TRBV4-2, the J gene TRBJ1-1; D not resolved. The CDR3 length is 16 residues. Looked up from germline, CDR1 is LGHNA and CDR2 is YNFKEQ. V lost 0 bases and J lost 1, with 12 bases in between.

The rearrangement links TRBV9 to TRBJ2-3; D is unresolved. Germline V gene data show CDR1 as SGDLS and CDR2 as YYNGEE. Trimming pared 3 bases from V and 7 bases from J, leaving 9 bases between. The CDR3 extends over 12 amino acids. DNA for the CDR3: TGTGCCAGCAGCGCCGTGAGGAATACGCAGTATTTT. Protein: CASSAVRNTQYF.

The CDR3 loop is CASSLGGGQETQYF. For the CDR3, the DNA is TGTGCCAGCAGTTTAGGAGGGGGCCAAGAGACCCAGTACTTC. The chain carries TRBV28 and TRBJ2-5; the D gene could be TRBD1 or TRBD2 (6 bases each). Germline values: CDR1 MDHEN, CDR2 SYDVKM. There are 14 residues in the CDR3. V lost 2 bases and J lost 1, with 8 bases in between.

The V gene is TRBV6-1, the J gene TRBJ2-1; TRBD2 is a possible D gene (6 bases). There are 14 residues in the CDR3. Germline V gene data show CDR1 as MNHNS and CDR2 as SASEGT. Trimming pared 5 bases from V and 4 bases from J, leaving 12 bases between. The CDR3 region has the DNA TGTGCCAGCAGTCGGGGGTGGGAGTACAATGAGCAGTTCTTC. It codes for CASSRGWEYNEQFF.

The chain uses TRBV29-1 and TRBJ1-3; possibly TRBD1 for D (5 bases). CDR3 length: 19 residues. Trimming pared 5 bases from V and 1 base from J, leaving 27 bases between. In germline, CDR1 is SQVTM, CDR2 ANQGSEA. The CDR3 loop reads CSVLGWREGPLPSGNTIYF. The DNA for the CDR3 is TGCAGCGTTCTGGGGTGGAGGGAGGGACCCCTTCCTTCTGGAAACACCATATATTTT.

V and J are TRBV7-9 and TRBJ1-1, with D unresolved. V lost 5 bases and J lost 0, with 10 bases in between. The CDR3 is made up of 14 amino acids. Germline CDR1 SEHNR, CDR2 FQNEAQ (reference sequence). The DNA for the CDR3 is TGTGCCAGCAGCCCCGGCCCCATGAACACTGAAGCTTTCTTT. This sequence encodes CASSPGPMNTEAFF.

This clone was observed once. Distinct nucleotide sequences in the sample also encode this CDR3. V usage is TRBV7-9 and J usage is TRBJ2-7, with 7 bases identical to TRBD1. The CDR3 extends over 14 amino acids. The germline V gene encodes CDR1 SEHNR and CDR2 FQNEAQ (reference sequence). V was clipped by 2 bases and J by 2 bases; unmatched bases: 3. CDR3 in amino acids: CASSLRGPPYEQYF. CDR3 nucleotides: TGTGCCAGCAGCTTAAGGGGGCCCCCCTACGAGCAGTACTTC.

This chain uses TRBV4-1 with TRBJ2-5, with a weak D call TRBD1 (5 bases). This CDR3 is 16 amino acids long. The ends were cut back, 0 bases at V and 5 bases at J, with 16 bases in the middle. Germline V gene lookup returns CDR1 MGHRA and CDR2 YSYEKL. DNA of the CDR3: TGCGCCAGCAGCCAAGAGGGGTCGAACAGGCCTGAGACCCAGTACTTC. Protein sequence: CASSQEGSNRPETQYF.

V gene TRBV4-3 combines with J gene TRBJ2-5; 7 bases fit TRBD2. V shed 5 bases and J 8 bases; nucleotides not matched to a gene: 14. CDR1 is LGHNA and CDR2 is YSLEER in the germline V gene. This CDR3 has 15 amino acids. The CDR3, as DNA: TGCGCCAGCAGCATACGGGCGGGAGAAAGTCAAACCCAGTACTTC. This sequence encodes CASSIRAGESQTQYF.

V and J are TRBV11-2 and TRBJ2-1; 9 nucleotides align to TRBD2. CDR1 and CDR2 from the germline V gene are SGHAT and FQNNGV. The ends lost 2 bases at V and 8 bases at J; junction bases unmatched: 10. This CDR3 has 16 residues. The CDR3 sequence is CASSLWSLAGGHEQFF. The DNA of the CDR3 is TGTGCCAGCAGCTTATGGAGCTTGGCGGGAGGGCATGAGCAGTTCTTC.

The rearrangement joins TRBV6-5 to TRBJ1-1; unclear D gene. The V end was cut by 0 bases, the J end by 5 bases, with 10 bases between. The CDR3 spans 14 residues. Germline V gene lookup returns CDR1 MNHEY and CDR2 SVGAGI. CDR3 loop: CASSYSSWRTEAFF. The CDR3 bases are TGTGCCAGCAGTTACTCGTCCTGGCGGACTGAAGCTTTCTTT.